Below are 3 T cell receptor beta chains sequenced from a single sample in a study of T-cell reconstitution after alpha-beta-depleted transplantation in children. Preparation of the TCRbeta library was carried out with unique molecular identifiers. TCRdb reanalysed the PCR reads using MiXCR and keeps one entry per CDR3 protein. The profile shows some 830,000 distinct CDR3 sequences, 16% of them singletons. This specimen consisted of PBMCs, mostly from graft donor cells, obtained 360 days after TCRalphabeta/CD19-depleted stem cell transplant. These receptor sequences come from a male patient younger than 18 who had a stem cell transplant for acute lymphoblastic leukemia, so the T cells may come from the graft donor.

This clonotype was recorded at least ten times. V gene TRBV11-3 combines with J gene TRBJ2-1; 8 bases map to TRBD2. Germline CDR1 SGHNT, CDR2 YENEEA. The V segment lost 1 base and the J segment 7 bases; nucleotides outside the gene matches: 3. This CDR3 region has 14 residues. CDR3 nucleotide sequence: TGTGCCAGCAGCTTAGCGGGAGGGAAAAATGAGCAGTTCTTC. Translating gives CASSLAGGKNEQFF.

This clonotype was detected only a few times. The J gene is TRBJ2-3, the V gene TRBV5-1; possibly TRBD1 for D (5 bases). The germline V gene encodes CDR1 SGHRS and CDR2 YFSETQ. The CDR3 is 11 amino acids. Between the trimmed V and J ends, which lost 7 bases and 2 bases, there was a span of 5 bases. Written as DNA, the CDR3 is TGCGCCAGCGGGGCCACAGATACGCAGTATTTT. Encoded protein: CASGATDTQYF. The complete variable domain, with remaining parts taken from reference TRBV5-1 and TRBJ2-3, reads KAGVTQTPRYLIKTRGQQVTLSCSPISGHRSVSWYQQTPGQGLQFLFEYFSETQRNKGNFPGRFSGRQFSNSRSEMNVSTLELGDSALYLCASGATDTQYFGPGTRLTVL.

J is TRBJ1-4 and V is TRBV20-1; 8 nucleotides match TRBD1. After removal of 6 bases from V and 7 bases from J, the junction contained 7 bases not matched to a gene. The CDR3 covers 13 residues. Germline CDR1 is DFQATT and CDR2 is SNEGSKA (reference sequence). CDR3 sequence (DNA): TGCAGTGCCCTACAGGGACAGGTTGAAAAACTGTTTTTT. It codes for CSALQGQVEKLFF.